This is a list of T cell receptor beta chains from one sample in a study of early T cells in non-severe SARS-CoV-2 infection. MiXCR, run by TCRdb on the 5' RACE reads, gives a single entry per CDR3 protein. The sample shows under 75,000 distinct CDR3 sequences, approximately 13% of them seen only once. Sequencing used whole blood. Receptor source: an adult who was a healthcare worker with PCR-confirmed SARS-CoV-2 infection or an uninfected control (not recorded which). The CDR3 runs from the conserved cysteine through the conserved F or W. The D gene is left open where the match is weak.

v_call: TRBV4-2; d_call: NA; j_call: TRBJ2-7; cdr3_aa: CVSSTGGYEQYF
v_call: TRBV2; d_call: TRBD2; j_call: TRBJ2-3; cdr3_aa: CASRQKTSGRDGDTQYF
v_call: TRBV12-5; d_call: TRBD1; j_call: TRBJ2-3; cdr3_aa: CASGIGTGTSDTQYF
v_call: TRBV3-1; d_call: NA; j_call: TRBJ2-7; cdr3_aa: CASSQIGGYEQYF
v_call: TRBV9; d_call: NA; j_call: TRBJ2-7; cdr3_aa: CASSQMSSSYEQYF
v_call: TRBV29-1; d_call: NA; j_call: TRBJ2-3; cdr3_aa: CSVEEPETTDTQYF
v_call: TRBV5-5; d_call: TRBD2; j_call: TRBJ2-6; cdr3_aa: CASRPGPAGVSGANVLTF
v_call: TRBV29-1; d_call: NA; j_call: TRBJ2-1; cdr3_aa: CSGGEINEQFF
v_call: TRBV4-1; d_call: TRBD1; j_call: TRBJ2-7; cdr3_aa: CASSPRERTGLYEQYF
v_call: TRBV5-1; d_call: NA; j_call: TRBJ1-3; cdr3_aa: CASSFAGSSGNTIYF
v_call: TRBV10-3; d_call: NA; j_call: TRBJ1-5; cdr3_aa: CAISESKPGDSNQPQHF
v_call: TRBV14; d_call: TRBD1; j_call: TRBJ1-2; cdr3_aa: CASSQDLGHRGSNYGYTF
v_call: TRBV2; d_call: NA; j_call: TRBJ2-1; cdr3_aa: CASSEGLVYDEQFF
v_call: TRBV5-6; d_call: TRBD1; j_call: TRBJ1-1; cdr3_aa: CASSYTGGNTEAFF
v_call: TRBV4-2; d_call: TRBD1; j_call: TRBJ2-5; cdr3_aa: CASSSRDRGKETQYF
v_call: TRBV20-1; d_call: NA; j_call: TRBJ2-6; cdr3_aa: CSAEDLAYSGANVLTF
v_call: TRBV7-7; d_call: TRBD1; j_call: TRBJ2-5; cdr3_aa: CASSTGPAGGPPNF
v_call: TRBV10-3; d_call: NA; j_call: TRBJ2-3; cdr3_aa: CAISPGAATDTQYF